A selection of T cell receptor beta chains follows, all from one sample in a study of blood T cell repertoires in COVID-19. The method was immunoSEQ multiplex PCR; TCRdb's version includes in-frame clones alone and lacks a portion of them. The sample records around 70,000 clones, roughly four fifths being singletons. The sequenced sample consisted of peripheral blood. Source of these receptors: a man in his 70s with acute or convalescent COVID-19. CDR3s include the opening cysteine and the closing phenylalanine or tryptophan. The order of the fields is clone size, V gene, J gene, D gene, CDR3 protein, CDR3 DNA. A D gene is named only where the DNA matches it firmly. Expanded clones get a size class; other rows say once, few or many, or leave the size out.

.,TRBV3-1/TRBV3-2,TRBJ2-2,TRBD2,CASGKAGERTGELFF,TGTGCCAGCGGTAAAGCGGGAGAGAGAACCGGGGAGCTGTTTTTT
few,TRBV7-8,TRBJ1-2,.,CASTQGLGFGYTF,TGTGCCAGCACCCAGGGGTTGGGGTTCGGCTACACCTTC
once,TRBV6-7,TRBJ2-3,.,CASRPSGTPADTQYF,TGTGCCAGCAGGCCTTCCGGGACACCGGCAGATACGCAGTATTTT
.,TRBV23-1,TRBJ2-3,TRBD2,CASSQGLAAGVEGTQYF,TGCGCCAGCAGTCAAGGTCTAGCGGCTGGGGTTGAGGGTACGCAGTATTTT
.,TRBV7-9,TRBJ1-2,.,CASRWDTDYGYTF,TGTGCCAGCAGATGGGACACCGACTATGGCTACACCTTC
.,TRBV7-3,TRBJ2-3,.,CASSLNPGTSTDTQYF,TGTGCCAGCAGCTTAAATCCGGGAACAAGCACAGATACGCAGTATTTT
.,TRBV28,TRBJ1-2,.,CASRPQGTPSAYGYTF,TGTGCCAGCAGACCCCAGGGGACCCCATCCGCCTATGGCTACACCTTC
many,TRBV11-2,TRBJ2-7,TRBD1,CASTILGTGRAYEQYF,TGTGCCAGCACCATTTTAGGGACAGGGAGGGCCTACGAGCAGTACTTC
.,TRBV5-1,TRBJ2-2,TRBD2,CASSLAGGVSGELFF,TGCGCCAGCAGCTTGGCGGGGGGAGTTTCCGGGGAGCTGTTTTTT
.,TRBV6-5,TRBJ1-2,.,CASSIVGAYGYTF,TGTGCCAGCAGTATAGTTGGGGCCTATGGCTACACCTTC
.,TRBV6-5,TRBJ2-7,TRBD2,CASSPGLAGYEQYF,TGTGCCAGCAGTCCCGGACTAGCGGGTTACGAGCAGTACTTC
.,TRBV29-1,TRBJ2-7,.,CSASTISYEQYF,TGCAGCGCCTCGACTATCTCCTACGAGCAGTACTTC
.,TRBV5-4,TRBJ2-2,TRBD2,CASSLAGGELFF,TGTGCCAGCAGCTTAGCGGGAGGGGAGCTGTTTTTT
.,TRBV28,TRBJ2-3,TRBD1,CASSPVGQGGDTDTQYF,TGTGCCAGCAGTCCCGTCGGACAGGGGGGGGACACAGATACGCAGTATTTT
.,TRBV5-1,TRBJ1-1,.,CASAAKNTEAFF,TGCGCCAGCGCGGCCAAGAACACTGAAGCTTTCTTT
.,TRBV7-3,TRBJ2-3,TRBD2,CASSSWTSGYAQIFTDTQYF,TGTGCCAGCAGCTCCTGGACTAGCGGGTACGCCCAGATATTCACAGATACGCAGTATTTT
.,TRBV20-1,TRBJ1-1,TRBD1,CSASGHPRGTEAFF,TGCAGTGCTAGTGGCCACCCCAGGGGGACTGAAGCTTTCTTT
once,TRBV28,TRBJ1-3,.,CASIPQGLGNTIYF,TGTGCCAGCATCCCCCAGGGACTCGGGAACACCATATATTTT
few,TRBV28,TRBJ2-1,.,CASSFRGSNNEQFF,TGTGCCAGCAGTTTCCGCGGGTCCAACAATGAGCAGTTCTTC
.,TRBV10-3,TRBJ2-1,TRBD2,CAISESLAGDNEQFF,TGTGCCATCAGTGAGTCGCTAGCGGGAGACAATGAGCAGTTCTTC
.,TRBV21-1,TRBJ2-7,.,CASSRELSGRPSYEQYF,TGTGCCAGCAGCAGGGAACTCTCAGGGCGCCCCTCCTACGAGCAGTACTTC
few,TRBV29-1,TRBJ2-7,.,CSAGASYEQYF,TGCAGCGCAGGGGCTTCCTACGAGCAGTACTTC
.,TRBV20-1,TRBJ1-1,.,CSASPVDEAFF,TGCAGTGCCTCTCCAGTCGATGAAGCTTTCTTT